These 20 T cell receptor beta chains came from one sample sequenced in a study of blood T cell repertoires in COVID-19. Assay used: immunoSEQ multiplex PCR; TCRdb lists only in-frame clones, some missing. Here the sample spans about 180,000 clones, about 72% being singletons. Sample: PBMCs or T cells enriched from blood (not recorded which). The origin of the receptors is a woman aged 45-60 years who had recovered from COVID-19.

CDR3 bases: TGTGCCTGGAGTGTTTCAGGGACTATCAAAAACATTCAGTACTTC. Amino acids: CAWSVSGTIKNIQYF. The chain joins TRBV30 to TRBJ2-4; 7 bases are shared with TRBD2. The trim removed 0 bases at V and 3 bases at J, leaving 5 bases unmatched. The CDR3 extends over 15 amino acids. CDR1 and CDR2 (germline): GTSNPN, SVGIG (reference sequence).

This clone showed up just a few times. The chain has TRBV2 and TRBJ2-2; 7 bases line up with TRBD2. The J segment lost 7 bases and the V segment lost 7 bases, leaving 9 bases of the junction unmatched. The germline V gene encodes CDR1 SNHLY and CDR2 FYNNEI. This CDR3 is 14 amino acids long. CDR3 sequence reads: CASIGLGGVGELFF. The CDR3 coding sequence is TGTGCCAGCATCGGACTAGGAGGGGTCGGGGAGCTGTTTTTT.

This clone was seen only once. The DNA of the CDR3 is TGCGCCAGCAGTGAGGGGGCCCGATGGCAGTACTTC. Translating it yields CASSEGARWQYF. The rearrangement joins TRBV10-2 to TRBJ2-7; weak D call: TRBD1 (5 bases). In germline, CDR1 is WSHSY, CDR2 SAAADI. The CDR3 sequence is 12 residues long. The V and J ends lost 2 bases and 9 bases respectively, with 11 bases between them.

This rearrangement joins TRBV27 to TRBJ1-4; the match to TRBD1 covers 10 bases. This CDR3 is built from 15 residues. Losses at the gene ends were 8 bases for V and 2 bases for J; bases not matched to a gene: 5. In germline, CDR1 is MNHEY, CDR2 SMNVEV (reference sequence). Written as DNA, the CDR3 is TGTGCCAGCCGGACAGGGGGAAATACTAATGAAAAACTGTTTTTT. Protein: CASRTGGNTNEKLFF.

The chain uses TRBV19 and TRBJ2-7; TRBD1 matches at 8 bases. The J segment lost 3 bases and the V segment lost 3 bases, leaving 10 bases of the junction unmatched. This CDR3 comprises 16 residues. Germline V gives CDR1 LNHDA, CDR2 SQIVND (reference sequence). CDR3 loop: CASSITGTGGLYEQYF. The CDR3 nucleotides are TGTGCCAGTAGTATCACCGGGACAGGCGGACTCTACGAGCAGTACTTC.

This sequence joins TRBV21-1 and TRBJ2-3; TRBD2, the D gene given by the table, was not confirmed from the DNA. TRBV21-1 is noted as a pseudogene. The CDR3 sequence is 16 residues long. The CDR3 nucleotides are TGTGCCAGCAGCCTCACGTGGGTAGCAGGCACAGATACGCAGTATTTT. As protein: CASSLTWVAGTDTQYF.

The chain joins TRBV6-5 to TRBJ1-1; weak D call: TRBD1 (6 bases). This CDR3 comprises 11 residues. V was clipped by 4 bases and J by 12 bases, with 12 bases between them. Germline CDR1 is MNHEY and CDR2 is SVGAGI. DNA for the CDR3: TGTGCCAGCAGTTCACAGGGTAGGACTTTCTTT. It is translated as CASSSQGRTFF.

The V gene is TRBV25-1, the J gene TRBJ2-5; D might be TRBD2 (6 bases). V lost 5 bases and J lost 2, with 18 bases in between. This CDR3 is 16 amino acids long. In germline, CDR1 is MGHDK, CDR2 SYGVNS. Here the CDR3 reads CASSPLARDLQETQYF. The CDR3, as DNA: TGTGCCAGCAGTCCCCTGGCCCGGGACTTACAAGAGACCCAGTACTTC.

This chain joins TRBV7-2 and TRBJ2-3; TRBD2 aligns across 12 bases. J lost 2 bases, V lost 4 bases, and 4 bases had no gene match. Germline V CDR1 and CDR2: SGHTA, FQGNSA. The CDR3 consists of 16 residues. The CDR3 DNA is TGTGCCAGCAGCTCGGGACTAGCGGGTATCACAGATACGCAGTATTTT. It is translated as CASSSGLAGITDTQYF.

Comments on this clone: This sample also contains other DNA sequences that code for the same CDR3. CDR3 loop: CASSLGQGYGYTF. The CDR3 DNA reads TGTGCCAGCAGTTTAGGACAGGGGTATGGCTACACCTTC. V is TRBV27 and J is TRBJ1-2, with 9 bases that match TRBD1. V shed 2 bases, J shed 5 bases, and the junction held 0 bases outside the gene matches. The CDR3 loop spans 13 amino acids. Germline V CDR1 and CDR2: MNHEY, SMNVEV (reference sequence).

As regards this clone: The identical CDR3 is also encoded by other nucleotide sequences in the sample. The CDR3 DNA is TGCGCCAGCAGCTCAGGGTCGAACACTGAAGCTTTCTTT. Its protein product is CASSSGSNTEAFF. This chain connects TRBV5-1 to TRBJ1-1; a possible D gene is TRBD1 (5 bases). The CDR3 totals 13 residues. From germline, CDR1 is SGHRS and CDR2 YFSETQ. Trimming removed 3 bases at V and 1 base at J, with 7 bases between.

The rearrangement joins TRBV7-9 to TRBJ1-1; D is undetermined. The CDR3 length is 14 residues. CDR1 SEHNR and CDR2 FQNEAQ come from the germline V gene (reference sequence). V dropped 5 bases and J dropped 1 base, with 11 bases sitting between them. CDR3 region: CASSTGNWNTEAFF. The CDR3 region has the DNA TGTGCCAGCAGCACGGGTAACTGGAACACTGAAGCTTTCTTT. Full variable domain (missing parts from reference TRBV7-9 and TRBJ1-1): DTGVSQNPRHKITKRGQNVTFRCDPISEHNRLYWYRQTLGQGPEFLTYFQNEAQLEKSRLLSDRFSAERPKGSFSTLEIQRTEQGDSAMYLCASSTGNWNTEAFFGQGTRLTVV.

This sequence joins TRBV30 and TRBJ1-1, with D possibly being TRBD1 (6 bases). V lost 3 bases to trimming and J lost 8 bases, with 13 bases between them. The germline V gene encodes CDR1 GTSNPN and CDR2 SVGIG (reference sequence). This CDR3 is built from 12 residues. Written as DNA, the CDR3 is TGTGCCTGGAGCGGGGGGGCCGGGGAAGCTTTCTTT. Protein sequence: CAWSGGAGEAFF.

The chain carries TRBV15 and TRBJ1-2, with a tentative D call TRBD1 (5 bases). The germline V gene has CDR1 LNHNV and CDR2 YYDKDF (reference sequence). The CDR3 has 15 residues. V was shortened by 1 base and J by 2 bases, with 11 bases between the two germline ends. The CDR3 here is CATSRGIDRNYGYTF. CDR3 sequence (DNA): TGTGCCACCAGCAGAGGGATCGACAGAAACTATGGCTACACCTTC.

This clone has more than one count but fewer than ten. The chain is built from TRBV30 and TRBJ1-2; weak D call: TRBD1 (6 bases). Germline V gene sequence: CDR1 GTSNPN, CDR2 SVGIG (reference sequence). V was clipped by 8 bases and J by 13 bases, with 20 bases between them. CDR3 length: 11 amino acids. The CDR3 loop is CAGNWGGRGTF. The CDR3 bases are TGTGCCGGGAACTGGGGGGGCCGCGGCACCTTC.

The chain carries TRBV2 and TRBJ1-2; 8 nucleotides agree with TRBD1. Germline V gene sequence: CDR1 SNHLY, CDR2 FYNNEI. J gave up 5 bases and V 5 bases, and 13 bases lay outside the gene matches. CDR3 length: 16 residues. CDR3: CASSFTLTGGAYGYTF. Written as DNA, the CDR3 is TGTGCCAGCAGTTTCACACTAACAGGGGGAGCTTATGGCTACACCTTC. The whole variable domain, filled in from reference TRBV2 and TRBJ1-2, reads EPEVTQTPSHQVTQMGQEVILRCVPISNHLYFYWYRQILGQKVEFLVSFYNNEISEKSEIFDDQFSVERPDGSNFTLKIRSTKLEDSAMYFCASSFTLTGGAYGYTFGSGTRLTVV.

The rearrangement joins TRBV4-2 to TRBJ2-1; tentative D call: TRBD1 (6 bases). The V gene lost 4 bases and the J gene lost 8 bases, with 15 bases spanning the gap. The germline V gene encodes CDR1 LGHNA and CDR2 YNFKEQ. The CDR3 is made up of 14 amino acids. Here the CDR3 reads CASSRGQSPDEQFF. The CDR3 region has the DNA TGTGCCAGCAGCCGAGGACAGAGTCCGGATGAGCAGTTCTTC.

V usage is TRBV28 and J usage is TRBJ1-2, with 7 bases matching TRBD1. The CDR3 runs to 13 residues. Germline trimming cut 5 bases from V and 9 bases from J; bases unmatched to any gene: 9. Germline CDR1 is MDHEN and CDR2 is SYDVKM. The CDR3 is CASSPQTGRRYTF. CDR3 nucleotide sequence: TGTGCCAGCAGTCCCCAGACAGGGAGACGCTACACCTTC.

This clone occurred a few times. The rearrangement joins TRBV7-2 to TRBJ2-1, with 16 bases fitting TRBD2. CDR1 is SGHTA and CDR2 is FQGNSA in the germline V gene. The V gene end was trimmed by 0 bases and the J gene end by 4 bases; junction bases not matched to a gene: 12. This CDR3 contains 21 residues. CDR3 amino acids: CASSLAKWGLAGGPSYNEQFF. The CDR3 DNA is TGTGCCAGCAGCTTAGCCAAGTGGGGACTAGCGGGAGGGCCCTCTTACAATGAGCAGTTCTTC.

This chain connects TRBV2 to TRBJ1-1, with D unresolved. Trimming pared 2 bases from V and 1 base from J, leaving 20 bases between. This CDR3 contains 18 residues. Germline V gives CDR1 SNHLY, CDR2 FYNNEI. The CDR3 coding sequence is TGTGCCAGCAGTGAAAGGCGGGCCGCATCCACGAGGAACACTGAAGCTTTCTTT. Protein sequence: CASSERRAASTRNTEAFF.